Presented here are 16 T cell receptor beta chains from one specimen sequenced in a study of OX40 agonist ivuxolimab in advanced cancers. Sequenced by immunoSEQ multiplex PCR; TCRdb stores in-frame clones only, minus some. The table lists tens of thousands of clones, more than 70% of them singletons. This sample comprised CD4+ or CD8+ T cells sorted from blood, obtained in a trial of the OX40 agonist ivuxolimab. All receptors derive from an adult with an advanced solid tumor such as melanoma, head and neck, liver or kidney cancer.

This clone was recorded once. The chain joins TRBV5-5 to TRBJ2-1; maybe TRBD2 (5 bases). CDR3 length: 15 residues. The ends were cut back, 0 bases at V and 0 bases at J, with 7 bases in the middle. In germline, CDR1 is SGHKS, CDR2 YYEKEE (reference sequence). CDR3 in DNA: TGTGCCAGCAGCTTGGGAGGGTTCTCCTACAATGAGCAGTTCTTC. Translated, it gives CASSLGGFSYNEQFF.

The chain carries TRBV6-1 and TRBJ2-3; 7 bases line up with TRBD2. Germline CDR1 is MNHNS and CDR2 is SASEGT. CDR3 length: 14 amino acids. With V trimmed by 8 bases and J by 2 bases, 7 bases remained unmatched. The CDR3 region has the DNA TGTGCCAGCCTCTGGGGGGGGAACACAGATACGCAGTATTTT. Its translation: CASLWGGNTDTQYF.

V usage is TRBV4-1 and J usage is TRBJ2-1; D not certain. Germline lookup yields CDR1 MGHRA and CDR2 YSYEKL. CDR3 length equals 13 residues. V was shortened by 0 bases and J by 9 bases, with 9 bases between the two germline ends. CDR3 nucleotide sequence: TGCGCCAGCAGCCAAGATTGGTGGGGTGAGCAGTTCTTC. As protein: CASSQDWWGEQFF.

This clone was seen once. CDR3 residues: CASEGTGNSPLHF. DNA for the CDR3: TGTGCCAGTGAAGGGACAGGGAATTCACCCCTCCACTTT. J is TRBJ1-6 and V is TRBV19; 9 positions match TRBD1. The germline V gene encodes CDR1 LNHDA and CDR2 SQIVND (reference sequence). Losses at the gene ends were 8 bases for V and 7 bases for J; bases not matched to a gene: 3. The CDR3 length is 13 residues. The whole variable domain, remainder taken from reference TRBV19 and TRBJ1-6, is DGGITQSPKYLFRKEGQNVTLSCEQNLNHDAMYWYRQDPGQGLRLIYYSQIVNDFQKGDIAEGYSVSREKKESFPLTVTSAQKNPTAFYLCASEGTGNSPLHFGNGTRLTVT.

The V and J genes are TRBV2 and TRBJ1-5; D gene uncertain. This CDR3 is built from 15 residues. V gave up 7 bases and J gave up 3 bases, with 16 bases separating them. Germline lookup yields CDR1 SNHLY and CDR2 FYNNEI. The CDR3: CASKGSGLFNQPQHF. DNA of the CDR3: TGTGCCAGCAAGGGTTCCGGGTTGTTCAATCAGCCCCAGCATTTT.

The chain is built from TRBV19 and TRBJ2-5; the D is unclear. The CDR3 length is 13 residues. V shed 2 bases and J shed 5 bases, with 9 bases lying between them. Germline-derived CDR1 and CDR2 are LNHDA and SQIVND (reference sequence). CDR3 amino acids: CASSISRSETQYF. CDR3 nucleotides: TGTGCCAGTAGTATATCCCGGTCGGAGACCCAGTACTTC.

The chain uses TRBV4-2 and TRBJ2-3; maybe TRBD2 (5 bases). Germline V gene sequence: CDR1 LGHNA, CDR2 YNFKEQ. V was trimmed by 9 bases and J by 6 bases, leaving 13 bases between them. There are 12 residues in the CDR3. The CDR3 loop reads CASRTGADTQYF. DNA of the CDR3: TGTGCCAGTAGGACTGGTGCGGATACGCAGTATTTT.

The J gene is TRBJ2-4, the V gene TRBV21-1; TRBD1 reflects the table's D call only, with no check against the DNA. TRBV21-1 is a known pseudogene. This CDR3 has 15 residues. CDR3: CASSSEQGMKNIQYF. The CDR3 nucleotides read TGTGCCAGCAGCTCCGAACAGGGGATGAAAAACATTCAGTACTTC.

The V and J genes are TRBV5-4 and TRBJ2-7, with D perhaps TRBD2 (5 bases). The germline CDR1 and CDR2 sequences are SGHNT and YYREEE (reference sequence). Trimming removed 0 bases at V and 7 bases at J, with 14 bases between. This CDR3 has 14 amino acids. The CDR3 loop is CASSLVPTNLEQYF. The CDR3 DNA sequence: TGTGCCAGCAGCTTGGTCCCGACTAATCTGGAGCAGTACTTC. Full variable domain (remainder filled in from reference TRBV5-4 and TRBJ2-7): ETGVTQSPTHLIKTRGQQVTLRCSSQSGHNTVSWYQQALGQGPQFIFQYYREEENGRGNFPPRFSGLQFPNYSSELNVNALELDDSALYLCASSLVPTNLEQYFGPGTRLTVT.

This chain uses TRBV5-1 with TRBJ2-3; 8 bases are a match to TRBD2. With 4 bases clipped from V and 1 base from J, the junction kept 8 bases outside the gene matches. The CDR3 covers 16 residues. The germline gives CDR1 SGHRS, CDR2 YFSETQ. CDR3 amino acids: CASSLGPGRGTDTQYF. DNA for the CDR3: TGCGCCAGCAGCCTGGGGCCCGGGAGGGGCACAGATACGCAGTATTTT.

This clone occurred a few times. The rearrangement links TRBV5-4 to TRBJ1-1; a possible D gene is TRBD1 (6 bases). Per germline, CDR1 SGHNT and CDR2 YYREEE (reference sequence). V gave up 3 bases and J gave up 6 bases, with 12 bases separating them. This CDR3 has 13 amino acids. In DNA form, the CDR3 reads TGTGCCAGCAGCTCGGGCAGGGGCCCTGAAGCTTTCTTT. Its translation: CASSSGRGPEAFF.

CDR3 loop: CSGGQNTDTQYF. CDR3 coding DNA: TGCAGCGGAGGACAGAACACAGATACGCAGTATTTT. This sequence joins TRBV29-1 and TRBJ2-3; maybe TRBD1 (6 bases). V shed 7 bases and J shed 2 bases, with 10 bases lying between them. Germline CDR1 is SQVTM and CDR2 is ANQGSEA. The CDR3 sequence is 12 residues long.

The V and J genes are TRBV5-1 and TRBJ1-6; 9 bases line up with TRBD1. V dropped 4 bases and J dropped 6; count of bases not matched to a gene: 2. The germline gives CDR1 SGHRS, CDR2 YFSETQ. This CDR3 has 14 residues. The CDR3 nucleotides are TGCGCCAGCAGCGGACAGGGGTCTAATTCACCCCTCCACTTT. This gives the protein CASSGQGSNSPLHF.

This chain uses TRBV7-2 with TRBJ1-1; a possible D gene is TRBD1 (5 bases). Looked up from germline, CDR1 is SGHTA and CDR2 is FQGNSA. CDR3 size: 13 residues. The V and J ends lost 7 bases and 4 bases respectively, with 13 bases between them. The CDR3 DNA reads TGTGCCAGCAACAGGCTTCAGAGCACTGAAGCTTTCTTT. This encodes CASNRLQSTEAFF.

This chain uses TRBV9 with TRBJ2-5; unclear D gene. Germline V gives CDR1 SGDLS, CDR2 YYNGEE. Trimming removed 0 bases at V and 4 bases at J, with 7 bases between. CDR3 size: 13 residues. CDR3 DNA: TGTGCCAGCAGCGTAGCAGGACGAGAGACCCAGTACTTC. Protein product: CASSVAGRETQYF.

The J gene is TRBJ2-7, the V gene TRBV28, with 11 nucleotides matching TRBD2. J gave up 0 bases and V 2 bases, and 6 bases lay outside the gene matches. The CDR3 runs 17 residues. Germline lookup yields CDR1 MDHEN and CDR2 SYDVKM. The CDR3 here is CASSLKRLAGGSYEQYF. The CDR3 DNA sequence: TGTGCCAGCAGTTTAAAGCGGCTAGCGGGAGGCTCCTACGAGCAGTACTTC. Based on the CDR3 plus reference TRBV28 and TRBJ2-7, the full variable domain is DVKVTQSSRYLVKRTGEKVFLECVQDMDHENMFWYRQDPGLGLRLIYFSYDVKMKEKGDIPEGYSVSREKKERFSLILESASTNQTSMYLCASSLKRLAGGSYEQYFGPGTRLTVT.